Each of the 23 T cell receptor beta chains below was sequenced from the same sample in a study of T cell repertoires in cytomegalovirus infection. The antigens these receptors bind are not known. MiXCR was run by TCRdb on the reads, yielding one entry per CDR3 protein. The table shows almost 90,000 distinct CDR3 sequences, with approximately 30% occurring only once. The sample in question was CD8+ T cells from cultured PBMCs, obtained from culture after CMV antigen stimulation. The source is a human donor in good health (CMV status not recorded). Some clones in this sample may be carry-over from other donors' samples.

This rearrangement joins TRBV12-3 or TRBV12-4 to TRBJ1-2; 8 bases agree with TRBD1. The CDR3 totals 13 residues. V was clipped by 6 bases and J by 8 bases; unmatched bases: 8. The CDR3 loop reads CASSDAGGVGYTF. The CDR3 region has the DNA TGTGCCAGCAGCGATGCAGGGGGCGTCGGCTACACCTTC.

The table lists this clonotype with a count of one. CDR3 loop: CASSLSSSGMNTEAFF. In DNA form, the CDR3 reads TGTGCCAGCAGTTTATCCAGTAGCGGGATGAACACTGAAGCTTTCTTT. The chain carries TRBV27 and TRBJ1-1; D ambiguous. This CDR3 has 16 residues. The germline V gene encodes CDR1 MNHEY and CDR2 SMNVEV (reference sequence). Trimming shortened V by 0 bases and J by 0 bases, and 11 bases separated the two germline ends.

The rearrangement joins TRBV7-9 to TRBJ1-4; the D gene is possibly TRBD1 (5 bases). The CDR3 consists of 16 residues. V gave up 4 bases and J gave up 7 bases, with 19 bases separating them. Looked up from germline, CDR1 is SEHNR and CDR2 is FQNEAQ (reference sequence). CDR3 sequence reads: CASSSRLGTQGEKLFF. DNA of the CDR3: TGTGCCAGCAGCTCGCGCCTCGGGACCCAAGGTGAAAAACTGTTTTTT. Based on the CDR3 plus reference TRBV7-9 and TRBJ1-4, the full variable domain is DTGVSQNPRHKITKRGQNVTFRCDPISEHNRLYWYRQTLGQGPEFLTYFQNEAQLEKSRLLSDRFSAERPKGSFSTLEIQRTEQGDSAMYLCASSSRLGTQGEKLFFGSGTQLSVL.

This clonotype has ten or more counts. CDR3 nucleotides: TGTGCCAGCAGTTCCCTAGCGGGGGGCCGGGAAGATACGCAGTATTTT. Its translation: CASSSLAGGREDTQYF. This chain links TRBV27 with TRBJ2-3; TRBD2 matches at 11 bases. Trimming took 4 bases from V and 5 from J; bases not matched to a gene: 8. The CDR3 extends over 16 amino acids. Germline V CDR1 and CDR2: MNHEY, SMNVEV (reference sequence).

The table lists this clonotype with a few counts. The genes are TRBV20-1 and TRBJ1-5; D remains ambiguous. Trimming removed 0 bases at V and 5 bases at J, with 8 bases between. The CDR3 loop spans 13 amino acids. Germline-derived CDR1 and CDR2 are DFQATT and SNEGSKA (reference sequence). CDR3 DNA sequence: TGCAGTGCTAGAGAATACAGCGATCAGCCCCAGCATTTT. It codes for CSAREYSDQPQHF.

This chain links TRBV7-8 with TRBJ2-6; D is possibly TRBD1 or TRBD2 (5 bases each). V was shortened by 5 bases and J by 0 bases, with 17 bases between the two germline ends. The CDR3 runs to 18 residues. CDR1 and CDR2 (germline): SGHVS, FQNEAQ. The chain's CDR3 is CASSPARGAFSGANVLTF. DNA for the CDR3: TGTGCCAGCAGCCCCGCACGGGGCGCCTTCTCTGGGGCCAACGTCCTGACTTTC.

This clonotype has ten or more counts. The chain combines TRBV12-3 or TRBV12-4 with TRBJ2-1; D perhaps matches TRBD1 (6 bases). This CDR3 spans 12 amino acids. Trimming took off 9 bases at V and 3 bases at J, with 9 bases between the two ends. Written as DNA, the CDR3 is TGTGCCAGTAAGGGGGTCTACAATGAGCAGTTCTTC. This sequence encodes CASKGVYNEQFF.

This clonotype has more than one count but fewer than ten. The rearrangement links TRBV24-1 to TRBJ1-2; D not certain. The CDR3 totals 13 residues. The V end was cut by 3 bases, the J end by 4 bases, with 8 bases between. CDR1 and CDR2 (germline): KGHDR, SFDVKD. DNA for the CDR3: TGTGCCACCAGTGATAGTGCTCGCTATGGCTACACCTTC. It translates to CATSDSARYGYTF.

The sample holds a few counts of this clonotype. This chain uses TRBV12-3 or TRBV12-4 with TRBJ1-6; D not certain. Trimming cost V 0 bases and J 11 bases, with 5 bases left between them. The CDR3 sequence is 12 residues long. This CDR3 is CASSLAAPPLHF. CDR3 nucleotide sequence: TGTGCCAGCAGTTTAGCGGCTCCACCCCTCCACTTT.

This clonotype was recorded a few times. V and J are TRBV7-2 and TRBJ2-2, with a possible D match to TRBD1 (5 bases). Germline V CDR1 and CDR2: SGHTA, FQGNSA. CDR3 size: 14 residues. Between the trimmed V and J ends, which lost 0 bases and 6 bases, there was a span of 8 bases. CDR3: CASSLALGAGELFF. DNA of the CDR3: TGTGCCAGCAGCTTAGCCTTAGGGGCCGGGGAGCTGTTTTTT.

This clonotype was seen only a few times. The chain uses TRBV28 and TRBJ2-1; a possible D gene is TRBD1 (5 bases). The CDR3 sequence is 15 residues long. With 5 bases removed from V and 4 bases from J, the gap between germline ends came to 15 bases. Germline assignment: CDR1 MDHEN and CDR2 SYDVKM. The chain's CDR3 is CASSPTDSTYNEQFF. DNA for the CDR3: TGTGCCAGCAGTCCAACCGACAGTACATACAATGAGCAGTTCTTC.

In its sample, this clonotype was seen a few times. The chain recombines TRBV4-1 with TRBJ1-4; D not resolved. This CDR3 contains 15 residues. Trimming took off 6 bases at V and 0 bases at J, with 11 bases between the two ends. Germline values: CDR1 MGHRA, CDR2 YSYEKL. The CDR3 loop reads CASSIRGATNEKLFF. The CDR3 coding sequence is TGCGCCAGCAGTATACGTGGCGCAACTAATGAAAAACTGTTTTTT.

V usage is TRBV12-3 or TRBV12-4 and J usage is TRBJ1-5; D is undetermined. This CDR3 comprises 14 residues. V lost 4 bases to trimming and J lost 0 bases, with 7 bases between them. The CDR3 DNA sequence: TGTGCCAGCAGTTACGGGGTTAGCAATCAGCCCCAGCATTTT. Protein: CASSYGVSNQPQHF.

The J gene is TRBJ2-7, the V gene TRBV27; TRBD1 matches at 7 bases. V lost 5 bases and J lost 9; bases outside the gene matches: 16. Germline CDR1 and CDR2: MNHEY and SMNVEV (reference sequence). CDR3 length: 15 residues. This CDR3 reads CASSPPGTELRGQYF. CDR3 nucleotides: TGTGCCAGCAGTCCCCCCGGGACAGAATTGCGAGGGCAGTACTTC.

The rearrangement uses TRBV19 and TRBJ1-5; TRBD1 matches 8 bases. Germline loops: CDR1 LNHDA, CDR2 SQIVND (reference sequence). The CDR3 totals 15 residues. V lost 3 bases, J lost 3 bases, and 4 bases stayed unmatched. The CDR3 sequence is CASSIGQGVNQPQHF. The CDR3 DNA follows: TGTGCCAGTAGTATCGGACAGGGTGTCAATCAGCCCCAGCATTTT. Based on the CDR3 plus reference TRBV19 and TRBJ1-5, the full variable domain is DGGITQSPKYLFRKEGQNVTLSCEQNLNHDAMYWYRQDPGQGLRLIYYSQIVNDFQKGDIAEGYSVSREKKESFPLTVTSAQKNPTAFYLCASSIGQGVNQPQHFGDGTRLSIL.

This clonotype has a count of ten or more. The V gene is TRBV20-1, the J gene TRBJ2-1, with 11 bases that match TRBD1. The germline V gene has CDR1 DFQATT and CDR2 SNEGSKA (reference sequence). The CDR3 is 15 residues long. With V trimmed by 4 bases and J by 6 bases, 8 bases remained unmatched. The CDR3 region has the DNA TGCAGTGCTAACGACGGGGACAGGGGGGGCAATGAGCAGTTCTTC. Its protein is CSANDGDRGGNEQFF.

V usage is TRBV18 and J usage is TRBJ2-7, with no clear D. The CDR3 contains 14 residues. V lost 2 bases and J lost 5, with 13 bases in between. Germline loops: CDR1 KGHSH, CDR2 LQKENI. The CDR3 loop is CASSPYAQGDEQYF. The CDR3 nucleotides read TGTGCCAGCTCACCATATGCCCAAGGAGACGAGCAGTACTTC.

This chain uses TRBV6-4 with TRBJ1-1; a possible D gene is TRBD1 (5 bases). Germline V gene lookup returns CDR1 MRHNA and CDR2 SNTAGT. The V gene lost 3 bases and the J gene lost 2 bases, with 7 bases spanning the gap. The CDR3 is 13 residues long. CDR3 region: CASSERGNTEAFF. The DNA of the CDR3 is TGTGCCAGCAGTGAGCGGGGCAACACTGAAGCTTTCTTT.

The CDR3, as DNA: TGTGCCAGCAGTCCCTGGGTCTACACTGAAGCTTTCTTT. Its protein is CASSPWVYTEAFF. This chain connects TRBV12-3 or TRBV12-4 to TRBJ1-1; D uncertain. The CDR3 covers 13 residues. The V and J ends lost 5 bases and 3 bases respectively, with 10 bases between them.

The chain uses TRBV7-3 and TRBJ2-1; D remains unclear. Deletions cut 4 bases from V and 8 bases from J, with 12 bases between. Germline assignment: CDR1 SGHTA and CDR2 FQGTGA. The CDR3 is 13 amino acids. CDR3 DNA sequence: TGTGCCAGCAGCTCAACAGTAGGTCATGAGCAGTTCTTC. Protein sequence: CASSSTVGHEQFF.

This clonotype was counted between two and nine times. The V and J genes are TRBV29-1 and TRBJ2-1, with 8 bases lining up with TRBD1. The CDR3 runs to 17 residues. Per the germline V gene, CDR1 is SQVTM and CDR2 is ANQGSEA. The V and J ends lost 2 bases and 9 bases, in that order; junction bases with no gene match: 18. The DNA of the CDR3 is TGCAGCGTTGAAAGGGGGGACTCCCGGGACAGGTATGGTGAGCAGTTCTTC. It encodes CSVERGDSRDRYGEQFF.

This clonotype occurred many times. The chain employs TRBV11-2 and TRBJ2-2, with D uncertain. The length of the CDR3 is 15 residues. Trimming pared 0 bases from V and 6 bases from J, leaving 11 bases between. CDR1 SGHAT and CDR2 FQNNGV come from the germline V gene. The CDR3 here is CASSLDLIPAGELFF. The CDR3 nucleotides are TGTGCCAGCAGCTTAGATCTAATCCCCGCCGGGGAGCTGTTTTTT.

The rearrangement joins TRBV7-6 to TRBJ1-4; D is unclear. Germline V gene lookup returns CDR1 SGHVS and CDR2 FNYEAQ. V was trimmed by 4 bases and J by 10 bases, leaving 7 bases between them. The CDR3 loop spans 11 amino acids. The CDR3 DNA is TGTGCCAGCAGCTCCGACGGAAAACTGTTTTTT. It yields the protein CASSSDGKLFF. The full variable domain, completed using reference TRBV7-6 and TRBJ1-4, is GAGVSQSPRYKVTKRGQDVALRCDPISGHVSLYWYRQALGQGPEFLTYFNYEAQQDKSGLPNDRFSAERPEGSISTLTIQRTEQRDSAMYRCASSSDGKLFFGSGTQLSVL.